This T cell receptor (beta chain) was captured by sequencing in a study of T cells in Graves' hyperthyroidism and ophthalmopathy (dated by TCRdb to the late 2010s). For context, the study as a whole: Peripheral blood samples were taken at the time of initial diagnosis, prior to any treatment. After sampling, hyperthyroidism patients received methimazole starting at 30 mg daily, and ophthalmopathy patients received high-dose intravenous methylprednisolone. The approximately 95 discovery patients were divided at random into training and test sets in a 7:3 ratio. Prospective prediction of ophthalmopathy was tested in an independent validation cohort consisting of 18 to 20 hyperthyroidism patients and some 17 patients who later progressed to ophthalmopathy. According to the paper, TCR Vbeta CDR3 sequencing was carried out on 135 peripheral blood samples, which came from under 50 ophthalmopathy, approximately 78 hyperthyroidism and approximately 17 progressor patients. To identify TCR V-J signatures that set the groups apart, the researchers used a discovery cohort of approximately 98 patients, made up of some 41 with Graves' ophthalmopathy and about 60 with stable Graves' hyperthyroidism. The study also compared thyroid tissue and blood T-cell repertoires from several Graves' hyperthyroidism patients.

Counted from cysteine to phenylalanine, this CDR3 has 12 amino acids. Only CDR3 DNA is held: 36 bases, read in frame from base 1. Trimming at the junction amounts to 7 bases on V and 2 bases on J, and the germline ends lie 9 bases apart. The germline V gene (reference sequence) sets CDR1 to DFQATT and CDR2 to SNEGSKA. This clonotype appeared many times. Which antigen it targets is not known. Base qualities are not provided; no much larger clone lies one nucleotide away. The investigation overall reported the following: Ophthalmopathy was separated from stable hyperthyroidism by a 13 V-J signature model, with just over 85% sensitivity and around 81% specificity obtained in cross-validation and 80%/75% obtained in testing. Most expanded thyroid clonotypes (frequency above 0.001) were also found in blood, which suggests that blood repertoires may mirror thyroid immune responses. In validation, progression to ophthalmopathy was predicted by the model with about 70% sensitivity and 72.22% specificity, a median of approximately 6.5 months before onset. No statistical method was used to fix the sample size in advance, and group allocation was not hidden from the investigators.

The TCR beta CDR3 regions were amplified from the RNA transcripts. The first round of RT-PCR for the TCR CDR3 was performed with the HTBI primer set and the Qiagen OneStep RT-PCR kit. Libraries were constructed in a second round of multiplex PCR, after which size selection and purification were carried out. Sequencing of the libraries was done on an Illumina HiSeq2000 using paired-end 100 bp reads. The published analysis was carried out like this. SOAPnuke was used to process the raw data, throwing out any read that contained adapters or uncalled bases, had a mean Phred below 15, or lacked an exact constant-primer or identifier match. COPE v1.2.5 was used to merge high-quality paired reads, and clonotypes were defined as unique nucleotide sequences. MiTCR v1.1 was used to align the clonotypes against IMGT TRBV, TRBD and TRBJ reference segments. The analysis included only V-J combinations with a frequency above 0.0001, which together covered 99% to 99.2% of the repertoires. A TCS score was defined as the ratio between F50 (clonal expansion) and ExV (chaos), using BLOSUM62-based TCRdist between CDR3 peptides within each V-J. Welch's t-statistics and random forest reduced several hundred V-J features to some 14, which were used in a naive Bayes classifier (R e1071). TCRdb trimmed the raw reads at Q25, called clones with MiXCR and kept productive beta chains. CDR3 protein duplicates are merged, each entry listing the most common genes and DNA. The V and J calls shown here were made by TCRdb, not taken from the authors' results. The sample records 350,000 to 400,000 distinct CDR3 sequences, 14% to 15% of which are singletons. Clones ranked in the top ten supply about 31% of the sample.

Stable Graves' hyperthyroidism was defined as no progression to ophthalmopathy during 18 months of follow-up. The hyperthyroidism patients were between 18 and 65 years old and newly diagnosed, with a disease duration of less than 2 months. Exclusion was applied to patients with uncontrolled infections, other autoimmune diseases, pregnancy or lactation. Clinical symptoms, serum thyroxine and TRAb, thyroid ultrasound, and orbital computed tomography formed the basis for the diagnoses. PBMCs were isolated from more than 8 ml of fresh peripheral blood by Ficoll-Paque density gradient centrifugation. Trizol reagent was used to extract total RNA, and RNA quality was then checked on an Agilent 2100 Bioanalyzer.

The V gene is TRBV20-1 and the J gene is TRBJ2-1; no D gene call is confident. The clonotype originates from a woman between 25 and 40 years old with Graves' hyperthyroidism. The sample taken for sequencing was blood. The nucleotide sequence is TGCAGTGTGGTGGGTACCTACAATGAGCAGTTCTTC. Its protein is CSVVGTYNEQFF.